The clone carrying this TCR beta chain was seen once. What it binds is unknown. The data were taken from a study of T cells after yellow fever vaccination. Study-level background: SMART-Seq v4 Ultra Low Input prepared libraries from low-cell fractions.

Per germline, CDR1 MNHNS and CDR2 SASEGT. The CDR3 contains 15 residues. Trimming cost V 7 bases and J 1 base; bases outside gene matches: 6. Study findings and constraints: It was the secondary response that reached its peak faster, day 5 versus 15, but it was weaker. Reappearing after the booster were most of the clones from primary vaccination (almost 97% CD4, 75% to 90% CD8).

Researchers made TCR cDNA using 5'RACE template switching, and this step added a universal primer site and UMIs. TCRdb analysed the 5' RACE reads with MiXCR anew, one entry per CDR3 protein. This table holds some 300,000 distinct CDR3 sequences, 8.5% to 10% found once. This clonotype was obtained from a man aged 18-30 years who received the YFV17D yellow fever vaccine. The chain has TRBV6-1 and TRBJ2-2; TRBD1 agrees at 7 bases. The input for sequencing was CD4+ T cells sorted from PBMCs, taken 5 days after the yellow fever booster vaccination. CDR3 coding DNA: TGTGCCAGCACTCGACAGGGCTTGAACACCGGGGAGCTGTTTTTT. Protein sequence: CASTRQGLNTGELFF.